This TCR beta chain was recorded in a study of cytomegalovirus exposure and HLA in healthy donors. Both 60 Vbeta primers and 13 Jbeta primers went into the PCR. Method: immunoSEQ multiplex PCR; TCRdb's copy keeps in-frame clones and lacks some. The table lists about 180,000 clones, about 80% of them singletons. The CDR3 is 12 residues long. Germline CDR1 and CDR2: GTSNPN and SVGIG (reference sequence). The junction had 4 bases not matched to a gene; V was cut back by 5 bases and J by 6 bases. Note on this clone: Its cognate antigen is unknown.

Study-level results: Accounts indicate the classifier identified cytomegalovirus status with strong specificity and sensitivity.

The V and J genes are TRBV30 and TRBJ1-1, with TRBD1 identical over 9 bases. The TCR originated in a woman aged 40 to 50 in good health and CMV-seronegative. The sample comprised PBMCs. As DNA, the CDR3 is TGTGCCTGGGACAGGGGGGTCCCTGAAGCTTTCTTT. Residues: CAWDRGVPEAFF.